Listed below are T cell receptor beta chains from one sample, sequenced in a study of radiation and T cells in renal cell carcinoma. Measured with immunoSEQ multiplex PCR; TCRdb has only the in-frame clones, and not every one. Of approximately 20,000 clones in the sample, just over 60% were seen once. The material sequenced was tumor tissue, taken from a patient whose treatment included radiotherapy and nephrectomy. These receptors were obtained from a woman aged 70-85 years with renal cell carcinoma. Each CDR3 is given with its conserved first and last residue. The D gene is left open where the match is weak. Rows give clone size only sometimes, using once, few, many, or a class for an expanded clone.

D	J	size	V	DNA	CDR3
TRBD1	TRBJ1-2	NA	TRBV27	TGTGCCAGCAGACAGACAGGGATCTCCGATGGCTACACCTTC	CASRQTGISDGYTF
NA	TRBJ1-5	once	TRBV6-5	TGTGCCAGCAGTTACGGGTTGGGGGCGGGTCAGCCCCAGCATTTT	CASSYGLGAGQPQHF
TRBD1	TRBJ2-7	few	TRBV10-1	TGCGCCAGCAGTGATCCCGGCGGTGGACAGGCCCCTCCCTACGAGCAGTACTTC	CASSDPGGGQAPPYEQYF
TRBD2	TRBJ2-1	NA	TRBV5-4	TGTGCCAGCAGCTTGGAATTTGGACTAGGGTTCTTC	CASSLEFGLGFF
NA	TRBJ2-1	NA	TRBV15	TGTGCCACCAGCAGAGCGACGGAGCCCGGGAATGAGCAGTTCTTC	CATSRATEPGNEQFF
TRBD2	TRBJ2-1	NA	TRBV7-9	TGTGCCAGCAGCTTATCTAGCGGGGGGGCAAATGAGCAGTTCTTC	CASSLSSGGANEQFF
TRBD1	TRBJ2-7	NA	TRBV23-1	TGCGCCAGCAGTCCCAGGGGGACAGCCCAATCCTACGAGCAGTACTTC	CASSPRGTAQSYEQYF
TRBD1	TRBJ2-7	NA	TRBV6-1	TGTGCCAGCAGTGACGGGACAGGCACCTACGAGCAGTACTTC	CASSDGTGTYEQYF
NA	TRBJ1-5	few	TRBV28	TGTGCCAGCAGTTTAATGGGGAGTAGCAATCAGCCCCAGCATTTT	CASSLMGSSNQPQHF
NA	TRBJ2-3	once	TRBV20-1	TGCAGTGCCCAGGGCGCAGATACGCAGTATTTT	CSAQGADTQYF
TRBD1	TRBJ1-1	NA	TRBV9	TGTGCCAGCAGCCCCCACAGGGGGCAAACGAACACTGAAGCTTTCTTT	CASSPHRGQTNTEAFF
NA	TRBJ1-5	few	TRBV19	TGTGCCAGTAGTGATACAGCAGCCCAGGTCGGGAATCACCCCCAGCATTTT	CASSDTAAQVGNHPQHF
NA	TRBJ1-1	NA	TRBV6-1	TGTGCCAGCAGAGACGGAGCAGGTGAAGCTTTCTTT	CASRDGAGEAFF
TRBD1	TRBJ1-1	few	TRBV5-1	TGCGCCAGCAGCTCCGGACAGGGGATCTTGAACACTGAAGCTTTCTTT	CASSSGQGILNTEAFF
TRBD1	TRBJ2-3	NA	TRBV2	TGTGCCAGCAGACAGGGGGCCGGAACAGATACGCAGTATTTT	CASRQGAGTDTQYF
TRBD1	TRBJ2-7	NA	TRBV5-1	TGCGCCAGCAGCTTGGTGACAGGGTCCTACGAGCAGTACTTC	CASSLVTGSYEQYF
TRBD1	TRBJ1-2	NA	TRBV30	TGTGCCTGGAGTGCCACAGGGGTGTATGGCTACACCTTC	CAWSATGVYGYTF
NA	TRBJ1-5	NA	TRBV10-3	TGTGCCGGGGGCTGCGACAATCAGCCCCAGCATTTT	CAGGCDNQPQHF
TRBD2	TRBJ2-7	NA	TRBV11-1	TGTGCCAGCAGCAAAACTAGCGGGGGAAACTACGAGCAGTACTTC	CASSKTSGGNYEQYF
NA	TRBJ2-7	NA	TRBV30	TGTGCCTGGAGTGGCTCCAATACCTACGAGCAGTACTTC	CAWSGSNTYEQYF
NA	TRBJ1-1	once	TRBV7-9	TGTGCCAGCAGCTCTTGGGGTTCGGGGATTGAAGCTTTCTTT	CASSSWGSGIEAFF
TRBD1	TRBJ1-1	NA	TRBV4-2	TGTGCCAGCAGCCAAGCCCAGGGGGCTAGTACTGAAGCTTTCTTT	CASSQAQGASTEAFF
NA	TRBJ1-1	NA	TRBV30	TGTGCCTGGATAGAACAGAACACTGAAGCTTTCTTT	CAWIEQNTEAFF
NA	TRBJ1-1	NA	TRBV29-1	TGCAGCGTTGAAACAGACATGAACACTGAAGCTTTCTTT	CSVETDMNTEAFF
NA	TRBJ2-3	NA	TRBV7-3	TGTGCCAGCAGCTTCGGGGGAATAGATACGCAGTATTTT	CASSFGGIDTQYF
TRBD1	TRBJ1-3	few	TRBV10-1	TGCGCTTGGACAGGGGGAAACACCATATATTTT	CAWTGGNTIYF
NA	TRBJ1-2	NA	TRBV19	TGTGCCAGTAGTATGGGGACCGACTCTTATTATGGCTACACCTTC	CASSMGTDSYYGYTF
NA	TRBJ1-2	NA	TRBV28	TGTGCCAGCAGTGTCCCCGGGGTCTATGGCTACACCTTC	CASSVPGVYGYTF
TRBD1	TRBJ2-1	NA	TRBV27	TGTGCCAGCAGTTCGACAGGGAGCAACTTGGGCTACAATGAGCAGTTCTTC	CASSSTGSNLGYNEQFF
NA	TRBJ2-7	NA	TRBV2	TGTGCCAGCAGCGGGACCCCCTACGAGCAGTACTTC	CASSGTPYEQYF